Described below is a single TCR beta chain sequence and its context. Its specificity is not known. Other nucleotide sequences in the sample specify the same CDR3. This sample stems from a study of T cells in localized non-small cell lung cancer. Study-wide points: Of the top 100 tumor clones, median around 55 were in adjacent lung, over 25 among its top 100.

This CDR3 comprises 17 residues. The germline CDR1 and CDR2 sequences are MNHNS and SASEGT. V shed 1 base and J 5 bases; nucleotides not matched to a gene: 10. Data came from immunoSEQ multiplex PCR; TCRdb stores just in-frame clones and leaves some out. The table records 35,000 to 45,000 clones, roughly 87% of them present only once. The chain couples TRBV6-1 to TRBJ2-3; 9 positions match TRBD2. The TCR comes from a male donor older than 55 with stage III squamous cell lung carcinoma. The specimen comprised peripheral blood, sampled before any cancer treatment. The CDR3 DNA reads TGTGCCAGCAGTGAAGGGAGGGCTAGCGGGACGAGAGATACGCAGTATTTT. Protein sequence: CASSEGRASGTRDTQYF.